A single sample gave rise to the 15 T cell receptor beta chains below, sequenced in a study of cytomegalovirus exposure and HLA in healthy donors. The primer mix had 60 Vbeta and 13 Jbeta primers. Profiled with immunoSEQ multiplex PCR; TCRdb holds only in-frame clones, not every one. The sample contains 100,000 to 120,000 clones, about three quarters of which appear only once. The sequenced sample was PBMCs. The receptors come from a woman aged 40 to 50 in good health and CMV-seropositive.

This clone was found once. The V gene is TRBV7-2, the J gene TRBJ1-1; 12 nucleotides match TRBD1. The germline V gene encodes CDR1 SGHTA and CDR2 FQGNSA. This CDR3 contains 16 residues. V was clipped by 5 bases and J by 10 bases; unmatched bases: 14. Here the CDR3 reads CASSRVITGTGGAAFF. The CDR3 coding sequence is TGTGCCAGCAGCCGAGTAATTACCGGGACAGGGGGCGCAGCTTTCTTT.

V and J are TRBV4-1 and TRBJ1-6; unclear D gene. Per the germline V gene, CDR1 is MGHRA and CDR2 is YSYEKL. Trimming shortened V by 1 base and J by 12 bases, and 16 bases separated the two germline ends. The CDR3 covers 15 residues. The CDR3 coding sequence is TGCGCCAGCAGCCAAGGTCTACGGACCGGGGAACCCCTCCACTTT. Translated, it gives CASSQGLRTGEPLHF.

In its sample, this clone was seen a few times. The chain carries TRBV11-2 and TRBJ2-7, with a possible D match to TRBD1 (5 bases). CDR1 is SGHAT and CDR2 is FQNNGV in the germline V gene. CDR3 length equals 14 residues. The V end was cut by 5 bases, the J end by 1 base, with 12 bases between. CDR3 residues: CASSPGWGSYEQYF. CDR3 DNA: TGTGCCAGCAGCCCAGGGTGGGGATCCTACGAGCAGTACTTC.

V and J are TRBV4-1 and TRBJ2-2; tentatively, D is TRBD2 (6 bases). The CDR3 is 14 amino acids. Between the trimmed V and J ends, which lost 5 bases and 7 bases, there was a span of 14 bases. Germline loops: CDR1 MGHRA, CDR2 YSYEKL. DNA of the CDR3: TGCGCCAGCAGCTTAGGACTCGGGGGCGGGGAGCTGTTTTTT. Translated, it gives CASSLGLGGGELFF.

This rearrangement joins TRBV25-1 to TRBJ1-4; D is ambiguous. Germline V gene sequence: CDR1 MGHDK, CDR2 SYGVNS. Trimming pared 2 bases from V and 4 bases from J, leaving 11 bases between. CDR3 length: 15 amino acids. DNA of the CDR3: TGTGCCAGCAGTGAAATGAAGGGAGATAATGAAAAACTGTTTTTT. Translated: CASSEMKGDNEKLFF.

This clone appeared a few times. The chain has TRBV13 and TRBJ1-2, with 10 bases fitting TRBD1. Trimming at V came to 0 bases and at J to 4 bases, leaving 17 bases not matched to a gene. Germline V CDR1 and CDR2: PRHDT, FYEKMQ (reference sequence). The CDR3 sequence is 20 residues long. The chain's CDR3 is CASSLGMAETGGARGYGYTF. The CDR3 DNA is TGTGCCAGCAGCTTAGGAATGGCCGAGACAGGGGGCGCGAGAGGCTATGGCTACACCTTC.

The rearrangement links TRBV25-1 to TRBJ2-7; tentatively, D is TRBD1 (5 bases). The CDR3 has 11 residues. Germline V gene sequence: CDR1 MGHDK, CDR2 SYGVNS. Trimming took off 8 bases at V and 3 bases at J, with 8 bases between the two ends. CDR3 region: CASGQGYEQYF. Written as DNA, the CDR3 is TGTGCCAGCGGACAAGGCTACGAGCAGTACTTC.

The CDR3 region has the DNA TGTGCCAGCATCCGACAGCTTGCTAACTATGGCTACACCTTC. Residues: CASIRQLANYGYTF. V is TRBV2 and J is TRBJ1-2, with D possibly TRBD1 on 5 matching bases. Trimming cost V 7 bases and J 0 bases, with 12 bases left between them. Germline V gives CDR1 SNHLY, CDR2 FYNNEI. The CDR3 spans 14 residues.

A single count supports this clone. The V call is TRBV28, the J call TRBJ2-1; 12 bases map to TRBD2. There are 22 residues in the CDR3. Germline V gene data show CDR1 as MDHEN and CDR2 as SYDVKM. The V gene end was trimmed by 8 bases and the J gene end by 2 bases; junction bases not matched to a gene: 25. CDR3 DNA: TGTGCCAGCCGGGCGCCGTTTGGACAGGGCTTCCTAGCGGGAGGGCCCTACAATGAGCAGTTCTTC. Translating gives CASRAPFGQGFLAGGPYNEQFF.

This clone occurred once. The chain combines TRBV2 with TRBJ2-5; TRBD1 is a possible D gene (6 bases). This CDR3 spans 13 amino acids. The germline V gene encodes CDR1 SNHLY and CDR2 FYNNEI. CDR3 bases: TGTGCAATTGGGGGCTGGTACCAAGAGACCCAGTACTTC. This translates into CAIGGWYQETQYF.

V usage is TRBV5-1 and J usage is TRBJ2-1, with 8 bases matching TRBD2. The ends lost 6 bases at V and 9 bases at J; junction bases unmatched: 20. This CDR3 region has 17 residues. Germline values: CDR1 SGHRS, CDR2 YFSETQ. CDR3 sequence reads: CASTVKLAARDRSEQFF. DNA of the CDR3: TGCGCCAGCACCGTGAAACTAGCGGCCCGGGATAGGAGTGAGCAGTTCTTC.

V usage is TRBV6-5 and J usage is TRBJ1-4; 9 nucleotides align to TRBD1. This CDR3 region has 15 residues. Germline V gives CDR1 MNHEY, CDR2 SVGAGI. Trimming took 6 bases from V and 7 from J; bases not matched to a gene: 9. DNA of the CDR3: TGTGCCAGCAGCGCGGGACAGGGCCGGGGTGAAAAACTGTTTTTT. Residues: CASSAGQGRGEKLFF.

This clone appeared a few times. The chain recombines TRBV15 with TRBJ2-1; weak D call: TRBD1 (5 bases). The CDR3 has 18 amino acids. CDR1 is LNHNV, CDR2 YYDKDF, per germline (reference sequence). V was pared by 0 bases and J by 0 bases, with 15 bases between. CDR3 in DNA: TGTGCCACCAGCAGAGAGTGGTTCGACAGCCTCTCCTACAATGAGCAGTTCTTC. This codes for CATSREWFDSLSYNEQFF.

The chain recombines TRBV15 with TRBJ2-2; D possibly corresponds to TRBD2 (5 bases). Germline V CDR1 and CDR2: LNHNV, YYDKDF (reference sequence). This CDR3 comprises 13 residues. The V end was cut by 3 bases, the J end by 3 bases, with 5 bases between. CDR3 in amino acids: CATSSSDTGELFF. CDR3 sequence (DNA): TGTGCCACCAGCAGTAGCGACACCGGGGAGCTGTTTTTT.

This clone was detected once. The chain joins TRBV19 to TRBJ1-5; the match to TRBD1 covers 9 bases. V trimming: 4 bases; J trimming: 6 bases; junction bases outside the gene matches: 4. The CDR3 extends over 14 amino acids. The germline V gene has CDR1 LNHDA and CDR2 SQIVND (reference sequence). The CDR3 loop is CASSRGTGSQPQHF. CDR3 DNA: TGTGCCAGTAGTAGGGGGACAGGGAGTCAGCCCCAGCATTTT. The whole variable domain, remainder taken from reference TRBV19 and TRBJ1-5, is DGGITQSPKYLFRKEGQNVTLSCEQNLNHDAMYWYRQDPGQGLRLIYYSQIVNDFQKGDIAEGYSVSREKKESFPLTVTSAQKNPTAFYLCASSRGTGSQPQHFGDGTRLSIL.